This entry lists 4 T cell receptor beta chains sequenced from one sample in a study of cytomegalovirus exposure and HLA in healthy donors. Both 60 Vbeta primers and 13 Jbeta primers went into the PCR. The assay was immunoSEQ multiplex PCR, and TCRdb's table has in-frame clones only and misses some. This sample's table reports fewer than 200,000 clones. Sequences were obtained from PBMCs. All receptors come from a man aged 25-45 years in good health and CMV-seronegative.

In DNA, the CDR3 is TGTGCCAGCTCACCGGGGACAGGTCAGTCCTATGGCTACACCTTC. Its translation is CASSPGTGQSYGYTF. The rearrangement uses TRBV18 and TRBJ1-2; 8 bases line up with TRBD1. After removal of 3 bases from V and 4 bases from J, the junction contained 7 bases not matched to a gene. The CDR3 length is 15 residues. Germline V gives CDR1 KGHSH, CDR2 LQKENI.

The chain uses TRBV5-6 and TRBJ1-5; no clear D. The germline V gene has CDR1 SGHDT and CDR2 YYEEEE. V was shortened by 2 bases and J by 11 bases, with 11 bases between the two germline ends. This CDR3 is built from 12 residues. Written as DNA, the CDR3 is TGTGCCAGCAGCTTAAAATCGGGGACCCAGCATTTT. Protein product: CASSLKSGTQHF.

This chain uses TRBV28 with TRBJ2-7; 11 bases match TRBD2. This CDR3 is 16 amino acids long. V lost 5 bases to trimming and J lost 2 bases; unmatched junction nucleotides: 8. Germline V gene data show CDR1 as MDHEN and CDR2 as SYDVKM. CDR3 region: CASSTAGTSGAYEQYF. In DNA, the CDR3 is TGTGCCAGCAGTACTGCCGGGACTAGCGGAGCCTACGAGCAGTACTTC.

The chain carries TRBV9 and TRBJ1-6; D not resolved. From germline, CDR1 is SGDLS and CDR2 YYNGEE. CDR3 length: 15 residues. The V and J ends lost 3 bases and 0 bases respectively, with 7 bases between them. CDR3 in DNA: TGTGCCAGCAGCGAACTGAGCTCCTATAATTCACCCCTCCACTTT. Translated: CASSELSSYNSPLHF.